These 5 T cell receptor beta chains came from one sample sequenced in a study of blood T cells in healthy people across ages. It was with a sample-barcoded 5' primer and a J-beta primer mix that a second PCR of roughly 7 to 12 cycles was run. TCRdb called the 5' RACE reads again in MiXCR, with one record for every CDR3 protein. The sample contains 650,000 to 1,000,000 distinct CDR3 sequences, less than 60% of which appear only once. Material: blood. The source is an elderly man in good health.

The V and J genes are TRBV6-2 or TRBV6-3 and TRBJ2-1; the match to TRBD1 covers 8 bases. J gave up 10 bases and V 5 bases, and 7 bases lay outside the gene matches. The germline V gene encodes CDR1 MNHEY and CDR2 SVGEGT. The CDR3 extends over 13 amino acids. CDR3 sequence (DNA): TGTGCCAGCAGTCAAGCTCGGACAGGGGAGCAGTTCTTC. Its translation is CASSQARTGEQFF.

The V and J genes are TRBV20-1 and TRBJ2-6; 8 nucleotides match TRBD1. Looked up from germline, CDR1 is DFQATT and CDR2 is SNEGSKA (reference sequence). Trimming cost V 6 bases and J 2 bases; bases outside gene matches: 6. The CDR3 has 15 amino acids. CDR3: CSATTTGAGANVLTF. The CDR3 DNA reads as TGCAGTGCCACCACGACAGGGGCTGGGGCCAACGTCCTGACTTTC.

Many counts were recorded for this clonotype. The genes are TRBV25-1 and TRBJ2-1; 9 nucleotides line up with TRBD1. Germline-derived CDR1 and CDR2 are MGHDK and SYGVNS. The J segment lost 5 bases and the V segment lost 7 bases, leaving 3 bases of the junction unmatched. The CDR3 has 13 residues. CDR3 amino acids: CASKGQGHNEQFF. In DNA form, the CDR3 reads TGTGCCAGCAAAGGACAGGGGCACAATGAGCAGTTCTTC.

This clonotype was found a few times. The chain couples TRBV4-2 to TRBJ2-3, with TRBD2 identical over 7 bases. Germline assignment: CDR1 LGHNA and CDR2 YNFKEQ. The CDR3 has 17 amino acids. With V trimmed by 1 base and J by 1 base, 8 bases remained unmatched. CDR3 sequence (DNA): TGTGCCAGCAGCCAAGTGTCGGCGGGAGCGGGCACAGATACGCAGTATTTT. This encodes CASSQVSAGAGTDTQYF.

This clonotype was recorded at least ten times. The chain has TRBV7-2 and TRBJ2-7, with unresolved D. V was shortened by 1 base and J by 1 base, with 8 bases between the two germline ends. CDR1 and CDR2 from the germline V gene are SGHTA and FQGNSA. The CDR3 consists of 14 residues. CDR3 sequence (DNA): TGTGCCAGCAGCTTAGACTTGACTTCCTACGAGCAGTACTTC. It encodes CASSLDLTSYEQYF. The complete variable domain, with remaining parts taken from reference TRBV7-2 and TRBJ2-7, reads GAGVSQSPSNKVTEKGKDVELRCDPISGHTALYWYRQSLGQGLEFLIYFQGNSAPDKSGLPSDRFSAERTGGSVSTLTIQRTQQEDSAVYLCASSLDLTSYEQYFGPGTRLTVT.